The entry that follows covers one T cell receptor (beta chain) sequence. The data are from a study of blood T cell repertoires in COVID-19. Looking at the study overall: Sample material is recorded as cDNA or gDNA derived from T cells, B-cell-depleted T cells, or PBMCs.

Enrollment of patients from Seattle took place during active infection, with longitudinal follow-up. Authors' analysis steps: Amplification of reference gene primers was used by the study to estimate nucleated cell counts. Assay used: immunoSEQ multiplex PCR; TCRdb lists only in-frame clones, some missing. For V, J and clone size, that table is used; D and trimming come from the DNA. Of tens of thousands of clones listed, nearly 90% were seen once; the top ten hold roughly 3.1%. CDR1 is SGHTA and CDR2 is FQGTGA in the germline V gene. V shed 5 bases and J 8 bases; nucleotides not matched to a gene: 7. The length of the CDR3 is 15 residues.

This chain connects TRBV7-3 to TRBJ2-1; 12 bases agree with TRBD2. The TCR originated in a woman aged 45-65 years with COVID-19, enrolled during active disease. Sequencing used peripheral blood. This chain's CDR3 is CASSLAGGPGDEQFF. DNA for the CDR3: TGTGCCAGCAGCCTAGCGGGAGGGCCTGGGGATGAGCAGTTCTTC.